Below are 18 T cell receptor beta chains sequenced from a single sample in a study of tumor-infiltrating lymphocytes in glioblastoma multiforme. TCR beta libraries were built from RNA through three nested multiplex PCR rounds using modified ARM-PCR. In TCRdb, the multiplex PCR reads were re-called with MiXCR into one record per CDR3 protein. The data contain fewer than 15,000 distinct CDR3 sequences, over 65% of them singletons. Sequences were obtained from brain tumor tissue. These receptors came from a male donor with glioblastoma.

The gene calls are TRBV6-6 and TRBJ2-4; tentatively, D is TRBD1 (5 bases). V was pared by 5 bases and J by 0 bases, with 14 bases between. This CDR3 has 16 residues. Germline V gene data show CDR1 as MNHNY and CDR2 as SVGAGI (reference sequence). CDR3 bases: TGTGCCAGCAGTCCCAGGGCACAGGTAGCCAAAAACATTCAGTACTTC. Its translation is CASSPRAQVAKNIQYF.

This clonotype was seen more than once but under ten times. A read error may be the cause here, since a much bigger clone is one base away. CDR3 coding DNA: TGTGCCGGCAGCTTAGCAGTAAGGGGGCCTTCGCGCAATGAGCAGTTCTTC. Protein sequence: CAGSLAVRGPSRNEQFF. This sequence joins TRBV11-2 and TRBJ2-1, with 7 bases matching TRBD1. Looked up from germline, CDR1 is SGHAT and CDR2 is FQNNGV. This CDR3 has 17 residues.

Turning to this clonotype: One junction end disagrees with the germline gene, perhaps due to a read error. The chain couples TRBV4-2 to TRBJ2-2; the match to TRBD1 covers 8 bases. CDR3 size: 17 residues. In germline, CDR1 is LGHNA, CDR2 YNFKEQ. The CDR3 coding sequence is TGTGCCAACAGCCCCTATGCCGGACAGGGCGGCGCCGGGGAGCTGTTTTTT. Translated, it gives CANSPYAGQGGAGELFF.

The gene calls are TRBV11-2 and TRBJ2-1, with 8 positions matching TRBD1. Per the germline V gene, CDR1 is SGHAT and CDR2 is FQNNGV. The CDR3 consists of 15 residues. J lost 3 bases, V lost 5 bases, and 6 bases had no gene match. CDR3 in DNA: TGTGCCAGCAGCCGAGGACAGGGACGCTACAATGAGCAGTTCTTC. Encoded protein: CASSRGQGRYNEQFF.

This clonotype was observed many times. The chain links TRBV2 to TRBJ2-3; the match to TRBD2 covers 8 bases. The CDR3 is made up of 17 amino acids. After removal of 6 bases from V and 7 bases from J, the junction contained 18 bases not matched to a gene. Germline CDR1 is SNHLY and CDR2 is FYNNEI. The CDR3 loop reads CASRDGRREAERYTQYF. CDR3 nucleotide sequence: TGTGCCAGCAGAGACGGGAGGCGGGAGGCCGAGCGGTATACGCAGTATTTT.

Worth noting for this clonotype: A junction boundary mismatches the germline segment, possibly from a read error. The chain recombines TRBV11-1 with TRBJ2-1; 7 nucleotides align to TRBD2. The CDR3 extends over 15 amino acids. Germline V lookup: CDR1 SGHAT, CDR2 FQDESV (reference sequence). In DNA, the CDR3 is TGTGCCAGCAGTTTACTGGCGGGAGTTTACAATGATCAGTTCTTC. Residues: CASSLLAGVYNDQFF.

For this clonotype: One end of the junction does not line up with germline, which may come from a read error. The chain carries TRBV11-3 and TRBJ2-3; D is unclear. The CDR3 has 16 residues. Germline V gives CDR1 SGHNT, CDR2 YENEEA. The CDR3 region has the DNA TGTCCCAGCAGCTTATCCACCATACCTAGCACAGATACGCAGTATTTT. It specifies CPSSLSTIPSTDTQYF.

This clonotype turned up a few times. At one of its ends the junction is not consistent with the germline gene, which may arise from a read error. The chain combines TRBV7-9 with TRBJ1-6; 7 positions agree with TRBD1. The CDR3 extends over 14 amino acids. Germline CDR1 SEHNR, CDR2 FQNEAQ (reference sequence). The CDR3 loop is CASILRDRYSPLHF. The CDR3 nucleotides are TGTGCCAGCATCTTAAGGGACAGATATTCACCCCTCCACTTT. The full variable domain, rest sourced from reference TRBV7-9 and TRBJ1-6, is DTGVSQNPRHKITKRGQNVTFRCDPISEHNRLYWYRQTLGQGPEFLTYFQNEAQLEKSRLLSDRFSAERPKGSFSTLEIQRTEQGDSAMYLCASILRDRYSPLHFGNGTRLTVT.

V gene TRBV29-1 combines with J gene TRBJ2-5; 9 nucleotides align to TRBD1. Germline V lookup: CDR1 SQVTM, CDR2 ANQGSEA. Trimming took 4 bases from V and 2 from J; bases not matched to a gene: 2. This CDR3 has 13 amino acids. CDR3 nucleotide sequence: TGCAGCGTTGGAGACAGGGGGCAAGAGACCCAGTACTTC. Residues: CSVGDRGQETQYF.

As concerns this clonotype: A much more abundant neighbour one base away suggests this may be a read error. The DNA for the CDR3 is TGTGCCAGCAGCTTAGATTTAACCGGATTTGGCTACAGCTTC. Its protein product is CASSLDLTGFGYSF. The chain employs TRBV11-2 and TRBJ1-2; D is unclear. Germline V gene data show CDR1 as SGHAT and CDR2 as FQNNGV. There are 14 residues in the CDR3.

The chain combines TRBV29-1 with TRBJ2-1, with 12 bases identical to TRBD2. Germline lookup yields CDR1 SQVTM and CDR2 ANQGSEA. The CDR3 spans 14 residues. J gave up 7 bases and V 7 bases, and 8 bases lay outside the gene matches. The CDR3, as DNA: TGCAGCGCTCGACTAGCGGGAGCTCAAAATGAGCAGTTCTTC. It is translated as CSARLAGAQNEQFF.

This clonotype was seen once. The V call is TRBV20-1, the J call TRBJ2-3, with no clear D. The CDR3 runs 11 residues. Germline CDR1 reads DFQATT; CDR2 reads SNEGSKA (reference sequence). The CDR3 here is CRGIKADTQYF. The CDR3 region has the DNA TGCAGAGGGATTAAGGCAGATACGCAGTATTTT.

This clonotype was seen more than once but under ten times. The gene calls are TRBV19 and TRBJ2-3; D is ambiguous. Trimming removed 4 bases from V and 0 bases from J, with 11 bases in between. This CDR3 contains 15 residues. In germline, CDR1 is LNHDA, CDR2 SQIVND (reference sequence). CDR3 loop: CASSKSLDSTDTQYF. Here the CDR3 DNA reads TGTGCCAGTAGTAAGTCGCTGGATAGCACAGATACGCAGTATTTT.

The chain's CDR3 is CSALQTGTTLNMQYF. In DNA form, the CDR3 reads TGCAGTGCCCTACAGACAGGAACGACCCTTAATATGCAGTATTTT. The chain links TRBV20-1 to TRBJ2-3; possible D gene TRBD1, 6 bases. V lost 6 bases to trimming and J lost 11 bases, with 27 bases between them. CDR3 length equals 15 residues. Germline loops: CDR1 DFQATT, CDR2 SNEGSKA (reference sequence).

The chain joins TRBV5-4 to TRBJ2-1, with D perhaps given as TRBD1 or TRBD2 (6 bases each). There are 15 residues in the CDR3. CDR1 is SGHNT, CDR2 YYREEE, per germline (reference sequence). Trimming shortened V by 5 bases and J by 9 bases, and 21 bases separated the two germline ends. In nucleotides, the CDR3 is TGTGCCAGCAGTCCGGAGGTAGCAGGAGGGGGTGAGCAGTTCTTC. This gives the protein CASSPEVAGGGEQFF.

Regarding this clonotype: A read error may account for a junction end that differs from germline. The rearrangement uses TRBV11-2 and TRBJ2-3; perhaps TRBD2 as D (6 bases). The length of the CDR3 is 17 residues. Looked up from germline, CDR1 is SGHAT and CDR2 is FQNNGV. The CDR3 DNA reads TGTGCCAGCGGTTTAGATCCTGCAAACACTAGCACAGACACGCAGTATTTT. This translates into CASGLDPANTSTDTQYF.

Of note for this clonotype: Likely a read error: the CDR3 ends without its conserved phenylalanine or tryptophan. The V and J genes are TRBV29-1 and TRBJ2-7, with D possibly being TRBD2 (6 bases). The V gene lost 6 bases and the J gene lost 5 bases, with 26 bases spanning the gap. The length of the CDR3 is 16 residues. CDR1 is SQVTM and CDR2 is ANQGSEA in the germline V gene. Here the CDR3 reads CSVWTNGRRSRHEQYL. CDR3 nucleotide sequence: TGCAGCGTATGGACTAACGGGAGAAGGAGTCGGCACGAGCAGTACCTC.

The chain couples TRBV6-5 to TRBJ2-1; 8 positions agree with TRBD2. The V gene end was trimmed by 0 bases and the J gene end by 1 base; junction bases not matched to a gene: 11. The CDR3 is 19 residues long. Looked up from germline, CDR1 is MNHEY and CDR2 is SVGAGI. The CDR3 region is CASSYSGPAGVQSYNEQFF. The CDR3 DNA is TGTGCCAGCAGTTACTCGGGACCAGCGGGAGTACAATCCTACAATGAGCAGTTCTTC.